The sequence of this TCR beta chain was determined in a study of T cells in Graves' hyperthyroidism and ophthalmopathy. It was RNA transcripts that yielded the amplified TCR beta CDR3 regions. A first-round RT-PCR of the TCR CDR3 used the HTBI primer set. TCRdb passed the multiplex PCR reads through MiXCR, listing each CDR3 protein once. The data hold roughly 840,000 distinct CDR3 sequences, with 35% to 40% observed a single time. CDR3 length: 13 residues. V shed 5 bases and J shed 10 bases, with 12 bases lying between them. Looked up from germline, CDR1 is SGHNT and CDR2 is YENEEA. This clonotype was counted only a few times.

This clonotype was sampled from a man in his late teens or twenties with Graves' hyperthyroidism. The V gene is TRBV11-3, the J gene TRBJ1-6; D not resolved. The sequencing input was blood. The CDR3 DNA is TGTGCCAGCAGCCCGGGGTCCGGCTCACCCCTCCACTTT. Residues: CASSPGSGSPLHF.